One sample yielded the 2 T cell receptor beta chains listed below, sequenced in a study of T-cell memory formation after mild COVID-19. Via MiXCR, TCRdb re-called the 5' RACE reads, giving one row per CDR3 protein. Of under 550,000 distinct CDR3 sequences listed, 15% to 20% are singletons. The sequenced material came from PBMCs or a T cell subset sorted from them (not recorded which). The source of these receptors is an adult woman who had mild COVID-19 (a few samples of this study predate the infection). Cell type and time point are not known.

This clonotype was seen a few times. This sequence joins TRBV7-3 and TRBJ2-2; 7 bases fit TRBD2. V gave up 0 bases and J gave up 4 bases; unmatched junction bases: 5. This CDR3 region has 16 residues. Germline assignment: CDR1 SGHTA and CDR2 FQGTGA. The CDR3 DNA sequence: TGTGCCAGCAGCTTAACGTTGTCTAGCGGCACCGGGGAGCTGTTTTTT. Its protein is CASSLTLSSGTGELFF.

The CDR3 DNA sequence: TGTGCCAGCAGCTCAGTACAGGGTCCGGGCACTGAAGCTTTCTTT. The encoded protein is CASSSVQGPGTEAFF. The chain couples TRBV7-6 to TRBJ1-1; D is possibly TRBD1 (6 bases). CDR1 is SGHVS and CDR2 is FNYEAQ in the germline V gene. This CDR3 has 15 residues. V lost 4 bases and J lost 4, with 16 bases in between. The full variable domain, rest sourced from reference TRBV7-6 and TRBJ1-1, is GAGVSQSPRYKVTKRGQDVALRCDPISGHVSLYWYRQALGQGPEFLTYFNYEAQQDKSGLPNDRFSAERPEGSISTLTIQRTEQRDSAMYRCASSSVQGPGTEAFFGQGTRLTVV.